The clone carrying this T cell receptor beta chain was detected only a few times. Its specificity is unknown. This record belongs to a study of T-cell memory formation after mild COVID-19. General observations from the study: Some SARS-CoV-2-responding clones were already detected in memory before infection. CD4/CD8 balance held among clones contracting day 15 to 85, and later expanders leaned CD4+.

Trimming removed 8 bases from V and 5 bases from J, with 20 bases in between. CDR1 and CDR2 (germline): MNHEY, SMNVEV (reference sequence). The CDR3 loop spans 15 amino acids. TCRdb re-called the 5' RACE reads with MiXCR, one entry per CDR3 protein. Of some 320,000 distinct CDR3 sequences in the sample, less than 20% were seen once. The chain couples TRBV27 to TRBJ2-3; D assignment may be TRBD1 or TRBD2 (5 bases each). Material: PBMCs or a T cell subset sorted from them (not recorded which). The source is a man aged 18-30 years who had mild COVID-19 (a few samples of this study predate the infection). Cell type and time point are not known. CDR3 bases: TGTGCCAGCTGGAGCGGCGGACGAGGGGTAGATACGCAGTATTTT. It translates to CASWSGGRGVDTQYF.